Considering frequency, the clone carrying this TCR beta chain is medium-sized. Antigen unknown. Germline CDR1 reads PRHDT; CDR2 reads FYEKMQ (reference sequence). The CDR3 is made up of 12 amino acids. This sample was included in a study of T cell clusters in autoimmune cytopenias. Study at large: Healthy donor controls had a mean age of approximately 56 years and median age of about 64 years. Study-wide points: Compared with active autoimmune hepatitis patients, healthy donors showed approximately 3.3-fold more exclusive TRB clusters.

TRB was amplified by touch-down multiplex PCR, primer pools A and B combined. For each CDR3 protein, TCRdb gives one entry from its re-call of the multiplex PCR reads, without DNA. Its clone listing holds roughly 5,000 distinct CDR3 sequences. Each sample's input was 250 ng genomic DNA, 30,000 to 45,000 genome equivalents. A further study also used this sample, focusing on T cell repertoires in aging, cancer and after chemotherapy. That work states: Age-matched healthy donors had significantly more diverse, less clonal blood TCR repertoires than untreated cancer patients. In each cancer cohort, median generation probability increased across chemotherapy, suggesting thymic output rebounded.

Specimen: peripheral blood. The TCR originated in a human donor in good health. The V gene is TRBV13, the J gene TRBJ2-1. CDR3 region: CASSLSDPEQFF.